The rows below give T cell receptor beta chains drawn from one sample of a study of beta chain features in type 1 diabetes. TCRdb keeps only in-frame clones here, not all; method: immunoSEQ multiplex PCR. The sample has 150,000 to 170,000 clones, 10% seen once. The specimen sequenced was central memory CD4+ T cells from blood. These receptors all stem from a man aged 30 to 45 with type 1 diabetes. Both conserved end residues are part of each CDR3. D genes are given only for firm matches. Size is omitted from some rows. Given values are once, few, many or a class for expanded clones.

CDR3aa: CASSQELQGYNEKLFF; CDR3nt: TGTGCCAGCAGCCAAGAACTTCAGGGATATAATGAAAAACTGTTTTTT; d_gene: .; j_gene: TRBJ1-4; abundance: .; v_gene: TRBV4-2
CDR3aa: CASSLGQRPEAFF; CDR3nt: TGTGCCAGCAGTTTAGGACAGCGGCCTGAAGCTTTCTTT; d_gene: .; j_gene: TRBJ1-1; abundance: .; v_gene: TRBV28
CDR3aa: CASSTPGGHGYTF; CDR3nt: TGTGCCAGTAGTACCCCCGGCGGGCATGGCTACACCTTC; d_gene: .; j_gene: TRBJ1-2; abundance: .; v_gene: TRBV19
CDR3aa: CASSLVQNGNQPQHF; CDR3nt: TGTGCCAGCAGCTTAGTACAGAATGGCAATCAGCCCCAGCATTTT; d_gene: .; j_gene: TRBJ1-5; abundance: few; v_gene: TRBV7-2
CDR3aa: CASSPHRGGSYNEQFF; CDR3nt: TGTGCCAGCTCACCTCACAGGGGCGGCTCCTACAATGAGCAGTTCTTC; d_gene: TRBD1; j_gene: TRBJ2-1; abundance: .; v_gene: TRBV18
CDR3aa: CASSPSSGRGGTDTQYF; CDR3nt: TGTGCCAGCAGCCCCTCCTCGGGGAGGGGTGGCACAGATACGCAGTATTTT; d_gene: TRBD2; j_gene: TRBJ2-3; abundance: few; v_gene: TRBV13
CDR3aa: CASVSDEQYF; CDR3nt: TGTGCCAGCGTCTCGGACGAGCAGTACTTC; d_gene: .; j_gene: TRBJ2-7; abundance: .; v_gene: TRBV6-1
CDR3aa: CASSPTGTDQPQHF; CDR3nt: TGCGCCAGCAGTCCGACAGGGACCGATCAGCCCCAGCATTTT; d_gene: TRBD1; j_gene: TRBJ1-5; abundance: few; v_gene: TRBV5-1
CDR3aa: CASSFTGTSVNEQFF; CDR3nt: TGTGCCAGCAGCTTTACCGGGACTAGCGTCAATGAGCAGTTCTTC; d_gene: TRBD2; j_gene: TRBJ2-1; abundance: .; v_gene: TRBV7-9
CDR3aa: CASSLGQGDYGYTF; CDR3nt: TGCGCCAGCAGCTTGGGACAGGGCGACTATGGCTACACCTTC; d_gene: TRBD1; j_gene: TRBJ1-2; abundance: .; v_gene: TRBV5-1
CDR3aa: CASSLRGISYEQYF; CDR3nt: TGTGCCAGCAGTCTCAGGGGGATCTCCTACGAGCAGTACTTC; d_gene: TRBD1; j_gene: TRBJ2-7; abundance: .; v_gene: TRBV6-5
CDR3aa: CSVELPGSGNNEQFF; CDR3nt: TGCAGCGTTGAACTCCCGGGGTCGGGAAACAATGAGCAGTTCTTC; d_gene: .; j_gene: TRBJ2-1; abundance: .; v_gene: TRBV29-1
CDR3aa: CASSRGLAQGVDTQYF; CDR3nt: TGTGCCAGCAGCCGAGGACTAGCGCAGGGAGTCGATACGCAGTATTTT; d_gene: TRBD2; j_gene: TRBJ2-3; abundance: few; v_gene: TRBV9
CDR3aa: CASSKTGGDYGYTF; CDR3nt: TGTGCCAGCAGCAAGACAGGGGGCGACTATGGCTACACCTTC; d_gene: TRBD1; j_gene: TRBJ1-2; abundance: few; v_gene: TRBV7-2
CDR3aa: CASSGTGTPNEQFF; CDR3nt: TGTGCCAGCAGTGGGACCGGGACTCCCAATGAGCAGTTCTTC; d_gene: .; j_gene: TRBJ2-1; abundance: .; v_gene: TRBV2
CDR3aa: CASSALQETQYF; CDR3nt: TGTGCCAGTAGTGCACTTCAAGAGACCCAGTACTTC; d_gene: .; j_gene: TRBJ2-5; abundance: .; v_gene: TRBV19
CDR3aa: CAWRKMGGTEAFF; CDR3nt: TGTGCCTGGAGAAAAATGGGGGGCACTGAAGCTTTCTTT; d_gene: .; j_gene: TRBJ1-1; abundance: .; v_gene: TRBV30
CDR3aa: CASSQTIFLAGGFYNEQFF; CDR3nt: TGCGCCAGCAGTCAAACGATTTTTCTAGCGGGAGGGTTCTACAATGAGCAGTTCTTC; d_gene: TRBD2; j_gene: TRBJ2-1; abundance: few; v_gene: TRBV23-1
CDR3aa: CASSPFGGLAAKETQYF; CDR3nt: TGTGCCAGCAGTCCCTTTGGTGGGCTAGCGGCCAAAGAGACCCAGTACTTC; d_gene: TRBD2; j_gene: TRBJ2-5; abundance: .; v_gene: TRBV28
CDR3aa: CARTGTSGTYNEQFF; CDR3nt: TGTGCCAGAACAGGGACTAGCGGGACCTACAATGAGCAGTTCTTC; d_gene: TRBD2; j_gene: TRBJ2-1; abundance: .; v_gene: TRBV19
CDR3aa: CASSLKIRSEQYF; CDR3nt: TGTGCCAGCAGCTTAAAGATAAGGAGCGAGCAGTACTTC; d_gene: .; j_gene: TRBJ2-7; abundance: few; v_gene: TRBV7-2
CDR3aa: CASSPYRGETQYF; CDR3nt: TGCGCCAGCAGCCCGTACAGGGGTGAGACCCAGTACTTC; d_gene: TRBD1; j_gene: TRBJ2-5; abundance: .; v_gene: TRBV5-1
CDR3aa: CASSLFSSGSSTDTQYF; CDR3nt: TGTGCCAGCAGCTTATTCTCTAGCGGAAGTAGCACAGATACGCAGTATTTT; d_gene: TRBD2; j_gene: TRBJ2-3; abundance: .; v_gene: TRBV7-2
CDR3aa: CASSLQFGGLNEQFF; CDR3nt: TGTGCCAGTAGTCTGCAATTTGGAGGGCTGAATGAGCAGTTCTTC; d_gene: .; j_gene: TRBJ2-1; abundance: few; v_gene: TRBV19
CDR3aa: CASREGSYEQYF; CDR3nt: TGTGCCAGCAGGGAGGGCTCCTACGAGCAGTACTTC; d_gene: .; j_gene: TRBJ2-7; abundance: few; v_gene: TRBV28
CDR3aa: CASSRSNTDTQYF; CDR3nt: TGTGCCAGCAGTCGGAGTAACACAGATACGCAGTATTTT; d_gene: .; j_gene: TRBJ2-3; abundance: .; v_gene: TRBV6-1
CDR3aa: CATKGVPRNEQFF; CDR3nt: TGTGCCACCAAGGGGGTCCCGAGGAATGAGCAGTTCTTC; d_gene: .; j_gene: TRBJ2-1; abundance: few; v_gene: TRBV5-4
CDR3aa: CASSLEAGNTIYF; CDR3nt: TGTGCCAGCAGTTTGGAGGCTGGAAACACCATATATTTT; d_gene: .; j_gene: TRBJ1-3; abundance: few; v_gene: TRBV28
CDR3aa: CASSLRPSGGGDTQYF; CDR3nt: TGTGCCAGCAGCTTACGACCGAGCGGGGGAGGAGATACGCAGTATTTT; d_gene: TRBD2; j_gene: TRBJ2-3; abundance: .; v_gene: TRBV7-2
CDR3aa: CASSSSGSPQETQYF; CDR3nt: TGTGCCAGCAGCTCGAGCGGGAGCCCCCAAGAGACCCAGTACTTC; d_gene: TRBD2; j_gene: TRBJ2-5; abundance: few; v_gene: TRBV5-4
CDR3aa: CASSKVVLTEISYSNQPQHF; CDR3nt: TGTGCCAGCAGCAAAGTAGTACTGACAGAGATCAGCTATAGCAATCAGCCCCAGCATTTT; d_gene: .; j_gene: TRBJ1-5; abundance: .; v_gene: TRBV21-1
CDR3aa: CASYIKRGTEAFF; CDR3nt: TGTGCCAGCTATATTAAGCGAGGCACTGAAGCTTTCTTT; d_gene: .; j_gene: TRBJ1-1; abundance: few; v_gene: TRBV28
CDR3aa: CASSPHTAAGEGNEQFF; CDR3nt: TGTGCCAGCAGCCCGCATACTGCGGCGGGAGAAGGCAATGAGCAGTTCTTC; d_gene: TRBD2; j_gene: TRBJ2-1; abundance: .; v_gene: TRBV7-2
CDR3aa: CASRQGAGYGYTF; CDR3nt: TGTGCCAGCAGACAGGGGGCAGGATATGGCTACACCTTC; d_gene: TRBD1; j_gene: TRBJ1-2; abundance: .; v_gene: TRBV2
CDR3aa: CASSLKAGQVNNEQFF; CDR3nt: TGTGCCAGCAGCCTTAAGGCCGGACAGGTCAACAATGAGCAGTTCTTC; d_gene: TRBD1; j_gene: TRBJ2-1; abundance: few; v_gene: TRBV7-3
CDR3aa: CASSDTGSGNTIYF; CDR3nt: TGTGCCAGCAGCGACACAGGCTCTGGAAACACCATATATTTT; d_gene: .; j_gene: TRBJ1-3; abundance: few; v_gene: TRBV6-5
CDR3aa: CASSRSVTGDYEQYF; CDR3nt: TGCGCCAGCAGCCGATCGGTGACAGGGGACTACGAGCAGTACTTC; d_gene: TRBD1; j_gene: TRBJ2-7; abundance: .; v_gene: TRBV4-3
CDR3aa: CASSEGAGNEQFF; CDR3nt: TGTGCCAGCAGTGAAGGAGCTGGCAATGAGCAGTTCTTC; d_gene: .; j_gene: TRBJ2-1; abundance: few; v_gene: TRBV6-1
CDR3aa: CASSPPTDPNYGYTF; CDR3nt: TGTGCCAGCTCACCACCGACAGATCCTAACTATGGCTACACCTTC; d_gene: .; j_gene: TRBJ1-2; abundance: few; v_gene: TRBV18
CDR3aa: CASGREVIDEQFF; CDR3nt: TGTGCCAGCGGGCGAGAAGTTATCGATGAGCAGTTCTTC; d_gene: .; j_gene: TRBJ2-1; abundance: .; v_gene: TRBV2
CDR3aa: CASSPLNTEAFF; CDR3nt: TGTGCCAGCTCACCCCTGAATACAGAAGCTTTCTTT; d_gene: .; j_gene: TRBJ1-1; abundance: .; v_gene: TRBV18
CDR3aa: CASSSNDFNEQFF; CDR3nt: TGTGCCAGCAGCTCCAACGACTTCAATGAGCAGTTCTTC; d_gene: .; j_gene: TRBJ2-1; abundance: .; v_gene: TRBV27
CDR3aa: CASNALNFGAGANVLTF; CDR3nt: TGTGCCAGCAACGCCCTTAATTTCGGGGCTGGGGCCAACGTCCTGACTTTC; d_gene: .; j_gene: TRBJ2-6; abundance: .; v_gene: TRBV7-2
CDR3aa: CASSREQGYEQYF; CDR3nt: TGTGCCAGCAGCCGGGAACAGGGCTACGAGCAGTACTTC; d_gene: .; j_gene: TRBJ2-7; abundance: .; v_gene: TRBV14
CDR3aa: CASSLAGLAYNEQFF; CDR3nt: TGTGCCAGCAGCTTAGCGGGACTAGCATACAATGAGCAGTTCTTC; d_gene: TRBD2; j_gene: TRBJ2-1; abundance: .; v_gene: TRBV5-4
CDR3aa: CASSRTGVYNEQFF; CDR3nt: TGTGCCAGCTCACGGACAGGGGTCTACAATGAGCAGTTCTTC; d_gene: TRBD1; j_gene: TRBJ2-1; abundance: .; v_gene: TRBV18